This T cell receptor beta chain was captured by sequencing in a study of T cells in Graves' hyperthyroidism and ophthalmopathy. Study as a whole: Sampling of peripheral blood happened at initial diagnosis, prior to any treatment.

Template material for amplifying TCR beta CDR3 regions consisted of RNA transcripts. The primer set for the first-round RT-PCR of the TCR CDR3 was HTBI. TCRdb fed the multiplex PCR reads into MiXCR, producing one record per CDR3 protein. Of 500,000 to 650,000 distinct CDR3 sequences listed, 17% are singletons. Among ophthalmopathy patients, the Clinical Activity Score reached at least 3, the NOSPECS grade reached at least 4, and duration remained under 3 months. Study-wide results and limits: Blood held most thyroid clonotypes expanded above 0.001 frequency. Median prediction lead before ophthalmopathy onset was 5 to 7.5 months with the model.

CDR1 is SNHLY, CDR2 FYNNEI, per germline. Trimming pared 8 bases from V and 3 bases from J, leaving 11 bases between. The CDR3 sequence is 14 residues long. This clonotype was seen only a few times. Its specificity is not known. The rearrangement links TRBV2 to TRBJ1-6, with D possibly matching TRBD1 (5 bases). The receptor comes from a woman between 18 and 30 years old with Graves' ophthalmopathy. Material for sequencing was blood. The CDR3 nucleotides read TGTGCCAGCGGCCGGGGCGGCTATAATTCACCCCTCCACTTT. The encoded protein is CASGRGGYNSPLHF.